The 23 T cell receptor beta chains given below trace back to one sample, sequenced in a study of blood T cell repertoires in COVID-19. Assay: immunoSEQ multiplex PCR; the TCRdb copy retains only in-frame clones and omits some. The table lists hundreds of thousands of clones, around 86% of them singletons. Source material: peripheral blood. The receptor source for this set is a woman aged 55-75 years with active or convalescent COVID-19.

The chain uses TRBV19 and TRBJ2-1; 8 nucleotides match TRBD2. CDR1 and CDR2 from the germline V gene are LNHDA and SQIVND (reference sequence). The trim removed 4 bases at V and 3 bases at J, leaving 8 bases unmatched. The CDR3 loop spans 16 amino acids. CDR3 loop: CASSSIGGGLYNEQFF. CDR3 DNA: TGTGCCAGTAGTAGCATAGGCGGGGGGCTCTACAATGAGCAGTTCTTC.

This chain uses TRBV19 with TRBJ1-1; D gene uncertain. Trimming removed 1 base from V and 3 bases from J, with 12 bases in between. Looked up from germline, CDR1 is LNHDA and CDR2 is SQIVND (reference sequence). There are 15 residues in the CDR3. The CDR3 sequence: CASSIAPGWDTEAFF. CDR3 in DNA: TGTGCCAGTAGTATAGCACCCGGGTGGGACACTGAAGCTTTCTTT.

The J gene is TRBJ1-4, the V gene TRBV6-5; maybe TRBD1 (5 bases). V was shortened by 5 bases and J by 8 bases, with 18 bases between the two germline ends. From germline, CDR1 is MNHEY and CDR2 SVGAGI. The CDR3 length is 15 residues. The DNA for the CDR3 is TGTGCCAGCAGTCGCTCTACGGGGGGGGAGGAAAAACTGTTTTTT. This gives the protein CASSRSTGGEEKLFF.

This rearrangement joins TRBV6-4 to TRBJ2-2, with TRBD2 as a possible D gene (5 bases). This CDR3 is 14 amino acids long. The germline gives CDR1 MRHNA, CDR2 SNTAGT. V gave up 3 bases and J gave up 5 bases, with 10 bases separating them. The CDR3 loop reads CASSEFEGTGELFF. CDR3 nucleotides: TGTGCCAGCAGTGAGTTTGAGGGAACCGGGGAGCTGTTTTTT.

The rearrangement uses TRBV6-5 and TRBJ2-3, with no clear D. In germline, CDR1 is MNHEY, CDR2 SVGAGI. The CDR3 runs 16 residues. Between the trimmed V and J ends, which lost 2 bases and 1 base, there was a span of 13 bases. The CDR3 here is CASSYRLQTGTDTQYF. CDR3 nucleotides: TGTGCCAGCAGTTACAGACTTCAAACGGGCACAGATACGCAGTATTTT.

The gene calls are TRBV27 and TRBJ1-1; TRBD1 matches 7 bases. The junction had 9 bases not matched to a gene; V was cut back by 1 base and J by 4 bases. Germline lookup yields CDR1 MNHEY and CDR2 SMNVEV (reference sequence). The length of the CDR3 is 16 residues. The CDR3 here is CASSLWARGSGTEAFF. CDR3 coding DNA: TGTGCCAGCAGTTTATGGGCCAGGGGGTCGGGCACTGAAGCTTTCTTT.

V gene TRBV11-2 combines with J gene TRBJ2-2; no reliable D call. The CDR3 totals 14 residues. CDR1 is SGHAT and CDR2 is FQNNGV in the germline V gene. V lost 5 bases to trimming and J lost 3 bases, with 10 bases between them. CDR3 protein: CASSTARYTGELFF. The CDR3 DNA reads TGTGCCAGCAGCACCGCTAGATACACCGGGGAGCTGTTTTTT.

The chain has TRBV3-1 (or the pseudogene TRBV3-2) and TRBJ2-7; 8 nucleotides match TRBD2. This CDR3 contains 14 residues. Germline lookup yields CDR1 LGHDT and CDR2 YNNKEL (reference sequence). Trimming removed 4 bases from V and 7 bases from J; junction bases left unmatched: 9. CDR3 loop: CASSRSGGGWEQYF. In nucleotides, the CDR3 is TGTGCCAGCAGCCGTTCGGGGGGGGGCTGGGAGCAGTACTTC.

The V call is TRBV30, the J call TRBJ2-3, with 7 nucleotides matching TRBD2. With V trimmed by 0 bases and J by 8 bases, 5 bases remained unmatched. This CDR3 comprises 13 residues. CDR1 is GTSNPN, CDR2 SVGIG, per germline (reference sequence). The CDR3 DNA reads as TGTGCCTGGAGTGTACGGTGGGGGGGTACGCAGTATTTT. Translated: CAWSVRWGGTQYF.

This clone came up once. The J gene is TRBJ1-4, the V gene TRBV6-5, with D possibly matching TRBD1 (5 bases). The germline V gene has CDR1 MNHEY and CDR2 SVGAGI. Trimming took 6 bases from V and 7 from J, leaving 15 bases between them. The CDR3 is 14 residues long. The CDR3 loop reads CASSPGSGGEKLFF. The CDR3, as DNA: TGTGCCAGCAGCCCAGGGAGCGGGGGTGAAAAACTGTTTTTT.

The gene calls are TRBV5-8 and TRBJ2-7, with D tentatively TRBD2 (5 bases). Germline loops: CDR1 SGHTS, CDR2 YDEGEE. The CDR3 contains 15 residues. Trimming cost V 2 bases and J 0 bases, with 12 bases left between them. The CDR3 here is CASSLRAGLSYEQYF. The CDR3 bases are TGTGCCAGCAGCTTACGGGCAGGACTCTCCTACGAGCAGTACTTC. Full variable domain (outside the CDR3, taken from reference TRBV5-8 and TRBJ2-7): EAGVTQSPTHLIKTRGQQATLRCSPISGHTSVYWYQQALGLGLQFLLWYDEGEERNRGNFPPRFSGRQFPNYSSELNVNALELEDSALYLCASSLRAGLSYEQYFGPGTRLTVT.

The chain employs TRBV3-1 (or the pseudogene TRBV3-2) and TRBJ2-7; D call uncertain. The V end lost 3 bases, the J end lost 7 bases, and 10 bases lay between the germline ends. The length of the CDR3 is 12 residues. Germline V gene sequence: CDR1 LGHDT, CDR2 YNNKEL (reference sequence). CDR3: CASSQSPWEQYF. The CDR3, as DNA: TGTGCCAGCAGCCAGAGTCCCTGGGAGCAGTACTTC.

V usage is TRBV6-5 and J usage is TRBJ2-5; TRBD1 agrees at 7 bases. With V trimmed by 2 bases and J by 9 bases, 9 bases remained unmatched. The germline CDR1 and CDR2 sequences are MNHEY and SVGAGI. This CDR3 comprises 14 residues. The CDR3 sequence is CASSYPGQPGAQYF. DNA for the CDR3: TGTGCCAGCAGTTACCCGGGACAGCCCGGGGCCCAGTACTTC.

This chain uses TRBV30 with TRBJ2-1; 7 bases map to TRBD1. Germline V lookup: CDR1 GTSNPN, CDR2 SVGIG (reference sequence). The CDR3 sequence is 16 residues long. The junction had 5 bases not matched to a gene; V was cut back by 0 bases and J by 0 bases. CDR3 nucleotide sequence: TGTGCCTGGAGTGTAATGGGGACAGCCTCCTACAATGAGCAGTTCTTC. It specifies CAWSVMGTASYNEQFF.

The gene calls are TRBV2 and TRBJ1-1; D gene unclear. Germline CDR1 SNHLY, CDR2 FYNNEI. Trimming removed 7 bases from V and 0 bases from J, with 3 bases in between. The CDR3 consists of 11 residues. The CDR3, as DNA: TGTGCCAGCAAGCTGAACACTGAAGCTTTCTTT. Translated, it gives CASKLNTEAFF.

The chain has TRBV30 and TRBJ2-1; 12 bases fit TRBD2. With 1 base clipped from V and 3 bases from J, the junction kept 4 bases outside the gene matches. The CDR3 loop spans 16 amino acids. Germline lookup yields CDR1 GTSNPN and CDR2 SVGIG (reference sequence). The CDR3 here is CAWSGLAGVIYNEQFF. CDR3 sequence (DNA): TGTGCCTGGAGTGGACTAGCGGGGGTCATCTACAATGAGCAGTTCTTC.

The chain carries TRBV7-2 and TRBJ2-2, with 9 nucleotides matching TRBD2. Germline loops: CDR1 SGHTA, CDR2 FQGNSA. The CDR3 has 15 residues. After removal of 5 bases from V and 4 bases from J, the junction contained 5 bases not matched to a gene. CDR3 DNA sequence: TGTGCCAGCAGCCGGGGACTAGCTGTCACCGGGGAGCTGTTTTTT. Translating gives CASSRGLAVTGELFF.

The chain employs TRBV6-5 and TRBJ2-7; tentatively, D is TRBD1 (6 bases). The CDR3 is 13 residues long. The V gene lost 6 bases and the J gene lost 4 bases, with 13 bases spanning the gap. Germline CDR1 is MNHEY and CDR2 is SVGAGI. CDR3 region: CASRAGTPYEQYF. The CDR3 DNA sequence: TGTGCCAGCAGAGCCGGGACACCTTACGAGCAGTACTTC.

The rearrangement uses TRBV6-5 and TRBJ1-4; a possible D gene is TRBD1 (5 bases). This CDR3 spans 13 amino acids. Trimming left V 2 bases short and J 7 bases short, with 8 bases between. Per germline, CDR1 MNHEY and CDR2 SVGAGI. For the CDR3, the DNA is TGTGCCAGCAGTTACGAAAGGGGTGAAAAACTGTTTTTT. Translation gives CASSYERGEKLFF.

A few counts support this clone. V is TRBV18 and J is TRBJ2-2; maybe TRBD1 (6 bases). V was clipped by 2 bases and J by 4 bases, with 11 bases between them. The germline V gene has CDR1 KGHSH and CDR2 LQKENI. CDR3 length: 15 amino acids. The CDR3 DNA is TGTGCCAGCTCACCAACAGGGAGTAGCACCGGGGAGCTGTTTTTT. Amino acids: CASSPTGSSTGELFF.

This clone was counted ten times or more. V usage is TRBV6-1 and J usage is TRBJ2-7, with TRBD1 matching 9 bases. The junction had 3 bases not matched to a gene; V was cut back by 1 base and J by 2 bases. The CDR3 is 15 amino acids. Germline loops: CDR1 MNHNS, CDR2 SASEGT. CDR3 sequence: CASSEETGGPYEQYF. CDR3 sequence (DNA): TGTGCCAGCAGTGAAGAAACAGGGGGCCCCTACGAGCAGTACTTC.

The chain combines TRBV6-5 with TRBJ2-3; 7 positions agree with TRBD1. V shed 4 bases, J shed 1 base, and the junction held 2 bases outside the gene matches. The CDR3 totals 14 residues. In germline, CDR1 is MNHEY, CDR2 SVGAGI. CDR3 in amino acids: CASSSDRGTDTQYF. CDR3 bases: TGTGCCAGCAGTTCTGACAGGGGCACAGATACGCAGTATTTT.

This rearrangement joins TRBV19 to TRBJ1-5; 7 bases align to TRBD1. The CDR3 spans 12 residues. Germline values: CDR1 LNHDA, CDR2 SQIVND (reference sequence). V shed 6 bases, J shed 7 bases, and the junction held 3 bases outside the gene matches. For the CDR3, the DNA is TGTGCCAGTAGCAGGGGACAGCAGCCCCAGCATTTT. Translated, it gives CASSRGQQPQHF.